Presented here are 7 T cell receptor beta chains from one specimen sequenced in a study of response to subunit inactivated influenza vaccine. MiXCR, run by TCRdb on the RT-PCR reads, gives a single entry per CDR3 protein. The profile shows 500,000 or so distinct CDR3 sequences, approximately 15% of them singletons. The material sequenced was CD4+ T cells sorted from PBMCs, taken less than 30 months after vaccination. The receptors shown here come from a man between 50 and 75 years old who received an inactivated influenza vaccine.

This clonotype appeared many times. This chain uses TRBV7-2 with TRBJ2-3, with D possibly matching TRBD1 (6 bases). The V gene's germline CDR1 is SGHTA and CDR2 FQGNSA. V was clipped by 2 bases and J by 4 bases, with 10 bases between them. The CDR3 contains 14 residues. CDR3 in DNA: TGTGCCAGCAGCTTATCCAGGGGCGCAGATACGCAGTATTTT. As protein: CASSLSRGADTQYF.

The J gene is TRBJ1-1, the V gene TRBV20-1, with D unclear. Germline V gives CDR1 DFQATT, CDR2 SNEGSKA (reference sequence). The CDR3 spans 14 residues. Trimming removed 1 base from V and 5 bases from J, with 14 bases in between. CDR3 nucleotide sequence: TGCAGTGCTAGAGTCCCCGCAGGCCGGACTGAAGCTTTCTTT. It yields the protein CSARVPAGRTEAFF.

The sample holds a few counts of this clonotype. The chain couples TRBV12-3 or TRBV12-4 to TRBJ1-1; 11 bases are a match to TRBD1. CDR3 length equals 13 residues. V was clipped by 6 bases and J by 9 bases; unmatched bases: 6. The CDR3 loop is CASSLRTGGKAFF. In DNA form, the CDR3 reads TGTGCCAGCAGCCTCAGGACAGGGGGCAAAGCTTTCTTT.

J is TRBJ2-7 and V is TRBV27; 8 bases are shared with TRBD1. The J segment lost 2 bases and the V segment lost 6 bases, leaving 9 bases of the junction unmatched. CDR3 length: 15 residues. Germline V gene data show CDR1 as MNHEY and CDR2 as SMNVEV (reference sequence). The DNA of the CDR3 is TGTGCCAGCAGACTCAGGGGGACAGGACCCTACGAGCAGTACTTC. Residues: CASRLRGTGPYEQYF.

This clonotype came up a few times. The chain has TRBV12-3 or TRBV12-4 and TRBJ2-7; D is possibly TRBD1 or TRBD2 (6 bases each). The length of the CDR3 is 14 residues. Trimming shortened V by 6 bases and J by 0 bases, and 12 bases separated the two germline ends. The CDR3 here is CASSSGAGSYEQYF. The CDR3 nucleotides read TGTGCCAGCAGCTCGGGGGCCGGCTCCTACGAGCAGTACTTC.

This clonotype was found a few times. The chain recombines TRBV7-8 with TRBJ2-3, with TRBD2 matching 8 bases. Germline CDR1 reads SGHVS; CDR2 reads FQNEAQ. The CDR3 sequence is 15 residues long. With 4 bases clipped from V and 1 base from J, the junction kept 4 bases outside the gene matches. This chain's CDR3 is CASSSRLARTDTQYF. The CDR3 coding sequence is TGTGCCAGCAGCTCCAGACTAGCGCGCACAGATACGCAGTATTTT.

This clonotype was recorded a few times. J is TRBJ1-2 and V is TRBV20-1; D uncertain. The CDR3 is 14 residues long. The V end lost 0 bases, the J end lost 4 bases, and 12 bases lay between the germline ends. CDR1 DFQATT and CDR2 SNEGSKA come from the germline V gene (reference sequence). CDR3 DNA: TGCAGTGCTAGAGATAGCGGCAGGTCCTATGGCTACACCTTC. Amino acids: CSARDSGRSYGYTF.